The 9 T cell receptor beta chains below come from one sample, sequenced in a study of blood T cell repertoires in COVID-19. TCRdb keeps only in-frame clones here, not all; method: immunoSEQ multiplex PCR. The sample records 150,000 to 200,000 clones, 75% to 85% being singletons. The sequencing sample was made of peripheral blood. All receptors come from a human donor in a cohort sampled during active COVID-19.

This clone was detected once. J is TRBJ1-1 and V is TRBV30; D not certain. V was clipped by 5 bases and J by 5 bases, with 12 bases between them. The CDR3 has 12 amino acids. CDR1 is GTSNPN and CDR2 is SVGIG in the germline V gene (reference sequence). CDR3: CAWGFGMTEAFF. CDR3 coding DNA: TGTGCCTGGGGGTTCGGGATGACTGAAGCTTTCTTT.

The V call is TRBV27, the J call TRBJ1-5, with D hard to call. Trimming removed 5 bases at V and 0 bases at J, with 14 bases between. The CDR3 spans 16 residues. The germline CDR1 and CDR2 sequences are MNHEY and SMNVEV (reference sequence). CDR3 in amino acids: CASSPQAAYSNQPQHF. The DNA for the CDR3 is TGTGCCAGCAGTCCCCAAGCGGCTTATAGCAATCAGCCCCAGCATTTT.

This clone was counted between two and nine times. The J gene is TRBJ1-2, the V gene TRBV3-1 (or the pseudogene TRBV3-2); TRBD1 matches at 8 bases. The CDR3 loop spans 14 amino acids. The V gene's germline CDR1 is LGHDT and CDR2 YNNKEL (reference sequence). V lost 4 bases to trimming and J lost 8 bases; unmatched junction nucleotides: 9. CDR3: CASSLPGTGKGYTF. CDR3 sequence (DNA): TGTGCCAGCAGCCTACCCGGGACAGGTAAAGGCTACACCTTC.

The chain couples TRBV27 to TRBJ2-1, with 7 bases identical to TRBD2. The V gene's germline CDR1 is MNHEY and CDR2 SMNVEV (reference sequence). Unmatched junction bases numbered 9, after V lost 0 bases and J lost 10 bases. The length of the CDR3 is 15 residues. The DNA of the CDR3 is TGTGCCAGCAGTTTATCCCTGAGCGGGGCGGGCGAGCAGTTCTTC. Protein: CASSLSLSGAGEQFF.

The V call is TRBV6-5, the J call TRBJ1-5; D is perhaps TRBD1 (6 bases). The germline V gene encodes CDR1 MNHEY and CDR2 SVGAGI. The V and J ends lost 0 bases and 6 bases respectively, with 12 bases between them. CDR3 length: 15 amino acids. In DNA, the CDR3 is TGTGCCAGCAGTTACTCGTTGGGGGCGGGTCAGCCCCAGCATTTT. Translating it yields CASSYSLGAGQPQHF.

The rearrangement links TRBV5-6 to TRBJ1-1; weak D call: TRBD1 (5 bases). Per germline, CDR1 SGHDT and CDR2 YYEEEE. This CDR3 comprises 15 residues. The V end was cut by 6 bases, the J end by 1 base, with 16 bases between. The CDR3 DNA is TGTGCCAGCAATAAAGTACAGGTACCGAACACTGAAGCTTTCTTT. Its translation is CASNKVQVPNTEAFF.

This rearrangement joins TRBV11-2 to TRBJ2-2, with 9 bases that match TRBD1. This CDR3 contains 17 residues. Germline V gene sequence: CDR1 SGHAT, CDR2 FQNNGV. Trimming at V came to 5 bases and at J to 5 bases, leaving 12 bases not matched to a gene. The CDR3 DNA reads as TGTGCCAGCAGCGTCCGGGACAGGGTGATCTATACCGGGGAGCTGTTTTTT. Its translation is CASSVRDRVIYTGELFF.

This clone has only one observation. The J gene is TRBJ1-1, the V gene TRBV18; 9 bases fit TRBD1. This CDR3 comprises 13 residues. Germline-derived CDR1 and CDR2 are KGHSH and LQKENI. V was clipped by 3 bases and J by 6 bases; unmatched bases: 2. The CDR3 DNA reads TGTGCCAGCTCACCGGACAGGGGCCCTGAAGCTTTCTTT. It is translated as CASSPDRGPEAFF.

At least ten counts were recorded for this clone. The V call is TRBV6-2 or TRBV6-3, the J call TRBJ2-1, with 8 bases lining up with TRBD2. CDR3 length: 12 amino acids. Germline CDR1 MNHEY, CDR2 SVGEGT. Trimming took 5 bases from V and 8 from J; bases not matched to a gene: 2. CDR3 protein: CASSRGGYEQFF. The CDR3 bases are TGTGCCAGCAGTCGGGGGGGATATGAGCAGTTCTTC.